This TCR beta chain was documented in a study of human T cells and chemical hapten exposure (dated by TCRdb to the early 2020s). For the study in its entirety: For sensitization, 2% DPC in acetone was applied to a 2 cm by 2 cm area of upper inner arm skin. Roughly 30 alopecia patients provided blood for TCR sequencing at one to four time points (pre-sensitization, 2, 6 and 24 weeks). Weekly therapeutic DPC doses were additionally applied to the scalp of patients throughout the roughly 25-week study period. Patch tests used Finn chambers with 0.01% DPC on the upper back, scored after 6 days by International Contact Dermatitis Research Group standards. The libraries were sequenced as a pool, and the TCR yield per sample differed mostly because of small variations in library volumes within the pool. Blood was sampled from patients pre-sensitization (week 0) and at 2, 6 and about 24 weeks after DPC sensitization. This study followed changes in the peripheral blood TCR repertoire in vivo during primary and secondary sensitization of alopecia patients to the hapten diphenylcyclopropenone (DPC). Most of the patients in the cohort were female, and the cohort covered alopecia areata with under or over 50% scalp involvement, alopecia totalis and alopecia universalis. The paper as a whole reports these results and caveats: Compared with pre-sensitization or healthy control sets, expanded TCRs formed significantly more large CDR3 similarity clusters, which is consistent with antigen-driven responses. Repeated subsampling changed both the strength of the expansion versus patch-test correlation and the threshold at which that correlation became significant. Patch test score correlated positively with the number of PT1 expanded TCRs, reaching significance at thresholds 8, 16 and 32 but not at 4. DPC sensitization did not change how many TCRs were above 1 in 1000 frequency, and no evidence was found of alterations in global repertoire structure. Because all patients had alopecia, a presumed autoimmune disease, the immune response of the patients might differ from that of healthy individuals.

To note about this clonotype: Its antigen is currently not known. The sample holds no much larger clone one base away, and base qualities are not on file.

According to the germline V gene, CDR1 reads MDHEN and CDR2 reads SYDVKM. The CDR3, cysteine through phenylalanine, is 12 amino acids long. This entry keeps only the CDR3 DNA: 36 bases, framed from base 1. The junction carries 11 bases between V and J, which are trimmed by 6 bases and 8 bases respectively. Library preparation was by RACE. TCRdb shows the sequencer as NextSeq 500. Library preparation attached unique molecular identifiers to individual cDNA molecules for quantitative, reproducible TCR counting. Both TCR alpha and TCR beta chains were sequenced from each blood RNA sample. On the study's bioinformatics: A median of roughly 100,000 TCRs per sample was observed, with a range of about 23,224 to 750,000. V, J and CDR3 annotation of the TCR reads was performed with the Decombinator software suite. For the PS versus PT1 abundance plots, all samples were subsampled to the same number of TCRs (28,000). TCRs were defined as expanded if absent before sensitization and observed at least eight times at the 2-week time point. TCRdb's own reprocessing of the public reads used fastp at Q25 and MiXCR and kept productive beta chains. Each CDR3 protein gets just one entry, which takes the most common genes and DNA from the rows behind it. The V and J calls shown here were made by TCRdb, not taken from the authors' results. This sample has approximately 60,000 distinct CDR3 sequences in its table, and about 10% of those were observed once. 2% to 3% of the sample lies in the top ten.

The intended sense of this specimen's time point label: patch test 3, about 24 weeks after DPC sensitization. Reading the label with the study, this specimen's treatment or condition is: therapeutic diphenylcyclopropenone sensitization with weekly scalp DPC. At each patch-test visit, blood was drawn before the patch test was applied. Patients were considered eligible if aged 18 to 70, diagnosed with alopecia and deemed suitable for DPC therapy, and patients were excluded if pregnant. Total RNA was isolated from unfractionated whole blood collected in Tempus Blood RNA tubes. The sequenced sample was whole blood, obtained in connection with sensitization to the hapten diphenylcyclopropenone (DPC). The receptor chain draws on TRBV28 and TRBJ2-1; the best D guess is TRBD2, with 6 bases matching. The sequence derives from a woman aged 25-40 years with alopecia areata. Some clones in this sample may be carry-over from other donors' samples. The nucleotide sequence is TGTGCCAGCAGGGACACGGGGGATGAGCAGTTCTTC. Translated, it gives CASRDTGDEQFF.